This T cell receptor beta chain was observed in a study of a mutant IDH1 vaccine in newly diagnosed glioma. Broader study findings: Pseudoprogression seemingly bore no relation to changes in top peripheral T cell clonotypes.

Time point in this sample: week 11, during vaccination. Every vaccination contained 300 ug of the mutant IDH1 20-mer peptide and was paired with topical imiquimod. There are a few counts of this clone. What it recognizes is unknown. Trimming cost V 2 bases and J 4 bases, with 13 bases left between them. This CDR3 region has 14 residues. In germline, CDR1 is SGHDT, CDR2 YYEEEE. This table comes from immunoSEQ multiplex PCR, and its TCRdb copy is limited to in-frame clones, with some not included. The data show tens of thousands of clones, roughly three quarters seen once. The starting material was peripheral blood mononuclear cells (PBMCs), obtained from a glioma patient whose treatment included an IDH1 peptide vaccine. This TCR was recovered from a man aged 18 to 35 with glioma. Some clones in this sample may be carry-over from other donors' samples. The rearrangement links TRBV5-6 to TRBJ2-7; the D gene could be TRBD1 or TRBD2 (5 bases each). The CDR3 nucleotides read TGTGCCAGCAGCTTCGGGACGAGACCTTACGAGCAGTACTTC. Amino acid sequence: CASSFGTRPYEQYF.